Sequencing of this T cell receptor beta chain was carried out in a study of CD8+ T cells in alopecia areata. There are 13 residues in the CDR3. V lost 7 bases, J lost 5 bases, and 17 bases lay in between. Germline assignment: CDR1 SQVTM and CDR2 ANQGSEA. General observations from the study: Greater clonality was observed in lesional scalp samples, especially alopecia totalis/universalis, versus normal scalp.

cDNA serving as the sequencing template came from extracted, reverse transcribed RNA. Method: immunoSEQ multiplex PCR; TCRdb's copy keeps in-frame clones and lacks some. The sample contains about 200,000 clones, about 61% of which appear only once. As for this clone: Antigen unknown.

The V gene is TRBV29-1, the J gene TRBJ1-1, with no clear D. This TCR derives from a human donor in good health. The source material was CD8+ T cells sorted from blood. CDR3 DNA: TGCAGCGGCACTTCGGGCCTGGGAACTGAAGCTTTCTTT. This translates into CSGTSGLGTEAFF.